Below are 7 T cell receptor beta chains sequenced from a single sample in a study of cytotoxic CD8 clonotypes in ibrutinib-treated CLL. The repertoire was sequenced with immunoSEQ multiplex PCR; TCRdb's copy has only in-frame clones and lacks some. Seen here are about 30,000 clones, 45% to 65% observed once, and the top ten hold about 5.4%. The input for sequencing was PBMCs, taken before ibrutinib treatment. The receptors here all came from a human donor with chronic lymphocytic leukemia.

The chain links TRBV6-5 to TRBJ1-4; D gene unclear. Trimming took 0 bases from V and 5 from J, leaving 10 bases between them. CDR3 length: 15 amino acids. CDR1 and CDR2 from the germline V gene are MNHEY and SVGAGI. CDR3 sequence (DNA): TGTGCCAGCAGTTACTCTCGGGCACGAAATGAAAAACTGTTTTTT. Amino acid sequence: CASSYSRARNEKLFF.

This sequence joins TRBV19 and TRBJ1-4; perhaps TRBD1 as D (6 bases). CDR1 and CDR2 (germline): LNHDA, SQIVND (reference sequence). V shed 7 bases and J shed 3 bases, with 12 bases lying between them. The length of the CDR3 is 14 residues. The CDR3 is CASTADRSNEKLFF. CDR3 sequence (DNA): TGTGCCAGTACCGCGGACAGATCTAATGAAAAACTGTTTTTT.

The CDR3 DNA reads as TGTGCCAGTACTGGTTCTCAGGGGGCCACCGGGGAGCTGTTTTTT. This codes for CASTGSQGATGELFF. The chain has TRBV19 and TRBJ2-2; TRBD1 agrees at 8 bases. The V segment lost 7 bases and the J segment 4 bases; nucleotides outside the gene matches: 8. In germline, CDR1 is LNHDA, CDR2 SQIVND (reference sequence). The length of the CDR3 is 15 residues.

The rearrangement joins TRBV6-5 to TRBJ1-4, with a tentative D call TRBD1 (6 bases). The CDR3 length is 14 residues. Trimming left V 4 bases short and J 8 bases short, with 14 bases between. CDR1 is MNHEY, CDR2 SVGAGI, per germline. The CDR3 loop is CASSFSGVVEKLFF. The CDR3 bases are TGTGCCAGCAGTTTCTCAGGGGTAGTGGAAAAACTGTTTTTT.

In its sample, this clone was seen a few times. The J gene is TRBJ2-7, the V gene TRBV28; no definite D call. This CDR3 spans 12 amino acids. Trimming cost V 4 bases and J 7 bases, with 11 bases left between them. The germline gives CDR1 MDHEN, CDR2 SYDVKM. DNA of the CDR3: TGTGCCAGCAGTTACCCCTTCCGGGAGCAGTACTTC. Translating it yields CASSYPFREQYF.

V and J are TRBV7-8 and TRBJ1-1, with a possible D match to TRBD1 (5 bases). The CDR3 sequence is 15 residues long. From germline, CDR1 is SGHVS and CDR2 FQNEAQ. Trimming removed 2 bases at V and 0 bases at J, with 10 bases between. The CDR3 nucleotides read TGTGCCAGCAGCTTACAGGGTCGGATGAACACTGAAGCTTTCTTT. It codes for CASSLQGRMNTEAFF. Filled out from reference TRBV7-8 and TRBJ1-1, the complete variable domain reads GAGVSQSPRYKVAKRGQDVALRCDPISGHVSLFWYQQALGQGPEFLTYFQNEAQLDKSGLPSDRFFAERPEGSVSTLKIQRTQQEDSAVYLCASSLQGRMNTEAFFGQGTRLTVV.

This clone turned up a few times. V is TRBV6-1 and J is TRBJ2-2; no firm D call. Germline V gene sequence: CDR1 MNHNS, CDR2 SASEGT. Trimming cost V 7 bases and J 4 bases, with 7 bases left between them. The CDR3 runs 12 residues. The CDR3: CASKQFTGELFF. CDR3 coding DNA: TGTGCCAGCAAACAGTTCACCGGGGAGCTGTTTTTT.